The present T cell receptor beta chain was sequenced within a study of graft-versus-host responses after intestinal transplantation. Study-level information: Isolated intestinal, liver-intestinal, or multivisceral transplants had been given to the recipients.

Points on this clone: Its target is not known.

General observations from the study: GvH clones were found in recipient marrow; some appeared first in ileum or blood. Early post-transplant HvG declines showed an association with peak circulating GvH clone levels. Clonal ratios of graft-versus-host to host-versus-graft in allografts were high for patients exhibiting graft-donor T cell macrochimerism.

Intraepithelial and lamina propria lymphocytes were released after the graft tissue was processed. Sequencing was performed with immunoSEQ multiplex PCR; in TCRdb, only in-frame clones are kept and a portion is missing. Among 1,100 or so clones listed, about 76% were seen once. Germline CDR1 reads GTSNPN; CDR2 reads SVGIG (reference sequence). V lost 5 bases and J lost 6, with 23 bases in between. The CDR3 loop spans 16 amino acids. This clonotype was sampled from a human patient who received an intestinal transplant, so some T cells may come from the graft donor. V is TRBV30 and J is TRBJ1-5, with D tentatively TRBD1 (6 bases). Sequencing was performed on ileum tissue, taken around 250 days after intestinal transplantation. The CDR3 DNA reads TGTGCCTGGCCTCTAACAAGTGGGGGGGCTGGTCAGCCCCAGCATTTT. Amino acid sequence: CAWPLTSGGAGQPQHF. Variable domain in full (rest from reference TRBV30 and TRBJ1-5): SQTIHQWPATLVQPVGSPLSLECTVEGTSNPNLYWYRQAAGRGLQLLFYSVGIGQISSEVPQNLSASRPQDRQFILSSKKLLLSDSGFYLCAWPLTSGGAGQPQHFGDGTRLSIL.